This entry lists 21 T cell receptor beta chains sequenced from one sample in a study of T cell responses to AZD1222 COVID-19 vaccine. The repertoire was sequenced with immunoSEQ multiplex PCR; TCRdb's copy has only in-frame clones and lacks some. This table has approximately 140,000 clones, about 90% appearing once. Source: peripheral blood, taken 28 days after the second dose of the MenACWY control vaccine. Every receptor here comes from an adult who received the MenACWY meningococcal vaccine as a control.

The CDR3 is CASSPPPRDPQHNEQFF. The CDR3 bases are TGTGCCAGCAGTCCCCCACCCCGGGACCCCCAACACAATGAGCAGTTCTTC. The gene calls are TRBV7-9 and TRBJ2-1; either TRBD1 or TRBD2 may fit D (5 bases each). This CDR3 comprises 17 residues. Germline V gene data show CDR1 as SEHNR and CDR2 as FQNEAQ (reference sequence). Deletions cut 6 bases from V and 5 bases from J, with 23 bases between.

The gene calls are TRBV12-3 or TRBV12-4 and TRBJ1-4; 8 positions match TRBD1. CDR3 size: 12 residues. The ends lost 5 bases at V and 11 bases at J; junction bases unmatched: 4. The CDR3 coding sequence is TGTGCCAGCAGTCCCACAGGGGGGAAACTGTTTTTT. Protein product: CASSPTGGKLFF.

In its sample, this clone was seen once. The genes are TRBV6-7 and TRBJ1-1; no clear D. TRBV6-7 belongs to the ORF category, with a function that is uncertain. The CDR3 sequence is 11 residues long. Trimming left V 11 bases short and J 0 bases short, with 7 bases between. The CDR3, as DNA: TGTGCCGGAAGTCTGAACACTGAAGCTTTCTTT. Amino acid sequence: CAGSLNTEAFF.

This chain joins TRBV27 and TRBJ1-5; D gene ambiguous. Between the trimmed V and J ends, which lost 6 bases and 0 bases, there was a span of 12 bases. This CDR3 contains 15 residues. Germline CDR1 is MNHEY and CDR2 is SMNVEV (reference sequence). The CDR3 protein is CASSQTHLSNQPQHF. In DNA form, the CDR3 reads TGTGCCAGCAGCCAGACACACCTTAGCAATCAGCCCCAGCATTTT.

The V call is TRBV5-6, the J call TRBJ2-1; TRBD1 matches 9 bases. Germline CDR1 is SGHDT and CDR2 is YYEEEE. With V trimmed by 7 bases and J by 5 bases, 10 bases remained unmatched. The CDR3 length is 15 residues. This CDR3 is CASENPGQGNNEQFF. DNA of the CDR3: TGTGCCAGCGAGAACCCGGGACAGGGTAACAATGAGCAGTTCTTC.

The chain is built from TRBV10-3 and TRBJ1-5; D is uncertain. The CDR3 loop spans 15 amino acids. Trimming removed 2 bases from V and 5 bases from J, with 13 bases in between. CDR1 and CDR2 (germline): ENHRY, SYGVKD. The CDR3 is CAISERSALDQPQHF. The CDR3 nucleotides read TGTGCCATCAGTGAGCGATCAGCTCTCGATCAGCCCCAGCATTTT.

This clone was observed a single time. V is TRBV20-1 and J is TRBJ2-5; D might be TRBD1 (5 bases). This CDR3 is built from 15 residues. Germline CDR1 DFQATT, CDR2 SNEGSKA (reference sequence). Trimming took off 3 bases at V and 5 bases at J, with 19 bases between the two ends. The chain's CDR3 is CSASVGVRVGETQYF. The CDR3 DNA is TGCAGTGCTAGTGTAGGGGTTCGAGTCGGGGAGACCCAGTACTTC.

The chain uses TRBV25-1 and TRBJ1-3, with 8 bases lining up with TRBD1. The CDR3 runs 16 residues. With 2 bases clipped from V and 0 bases from J, the junction kept 3 bases outside the gene matches. Looked up from germline, CDR1 is MGHDK and CDR2 is SYGVNS. The CDR3 DNA reads TGTGCCAGCAGTGAACCGGGACAGGTCTCTGGAAACACCATATATTTT. Translated, it gives CASSEPGQVSGNTIYF.

The chain is built from TRBV28 and TRBJ2-1; tentative D call: TRBD1 (6 bases). Germline CDR1 and CDR2: MDHEN and SYDVKM. Trimming pared 3 bases from V and 3 bases from J, leaving 12 bases between. This CDR3 has 15 amino acids. CDR3 nucleotides: TGTGCCAGCAGTTTCGTCCAGGGGCGCTACAATGAGCAGTTCTTC. It encodes CASSFVQGRYNEQFF. Using reference TRBV28 and TRBJ2-1 for the parts outside the CDR3, the full variable domain is DVKVTQSSRYLVKRTGEKVFLECVQDMDHENMFWYRQDPGLGLRLIYFSYDVKMKEKGDIPEGYSVSREKKERFSLILESASTNQTSMYLCASSFVQGRYNEQFFGPGTRLTVL.

J is TRBJ2-1 and V is TRBV11-1; 10 bases align to TRBD2. The CDR3 extends over 15 amino acids. Looked up from germline, CDR1 is SGHAT and CDR2 is FQDESV (reference sequence). V shed 3 bases and J 8 bases; nucleotides not matched to a gene: 7. The CDR3 region is CASSFLAGAGDEQFF. The CDR3 bases are TGTGCCAGCAGCTTCCTAGCGGGAGCAGGCGATGAGCAGTTCTTC.

V gene TRBV5-1 combines with J gene TRBJ1-5; tentative D call: TRBD1 (6 bases). The CDR3 totals 13 residues. Deletions cut 0 bases from V and 8 bases from J, with 9 bases between. Per germline, CDR1 SGHRS and CDR2 YFSETQ. The CDR3 region is CASSLEGDKPQHF. DNA for the CDR3: TGCGCCAGCAGCTTGGAGGGGGATAAGCCCCAGCATTTT. The whole variable domain, remainder taken from reference TRBV5-1 and TRBJ1-5, is KAGVTQTPRYLIKTRGQQVTLSCSPISGHRSVSWYQQTPGQGLQFLFEYFSETQRNKGNFPGRFSGRQFSNSRSEMNVSTLELGDSALYLCASSLEGDKPQHFGDGTRLSIL.

The chain links TRBV6-2 or TRBV6-3 to TRBJ2-1, with 11 bases matching TRBD1. CDR3 length: 16 amino acids. The V gene end was trimmed by 5 bases and the J gene end by 10 bases; junction bases not matched to a gene: 13. The V gene's germline CDR1 is MNHEY and CDR2 SVGEGT. The CDR3 DNA reads as TGTGCCAGCAGTCCACCCCCCGGGACAGGGGGAGAAGAGCAGTTCTTC. Its translation: CASSPPPGTGGEEQFF.

The gene calls are TRBV5-1 and TRBJ2-3, with D possibly being TRBD1 or TRBD2 (5 bases each). V shed 2 bases and J shed 3 bases, with 10 bases lying between them. CDR1 is SGHRS, CDR2 YFSETQ, per germline. The CDR3 covers 14 residues. CDR3 in amino acids: CASSLIGATDTQYF. Written as DNA, the CDR3 is TGCGCCAGCAGCTTAATCGGGGCGACAGATACGCAGTATTTT.

CDR3: CASSITIMNTEAFF. In DNA form, the CDR3 reads TGTGCCAGTAGTATTACTATCATGAACACTGAAGCTTTCTTT. This chain links TRBV19 with TRBJ1-1, with D unclear. V was trimmed by 3 bases and J by 0 bases, leaving 8 bases between them. Germline CDR1 is LNHDA and CDR2 is SQIVND (reference sequence). This CDR3 is built from 14 residues.

In its sample, this clone was seen once. CDR3 sequence reads: CASRPGLDADTQYF. CDR3 bases: TGTGCCAGCAGGCCGGGACTAGATGCAGATACGCAGTATTTT. V gene TRBV2 combines with J gene TRBJ2-3, with TRBD2 identical over 8 bases. The germline gives CDR1 SNHLY, CDR2 FYNNEI. V was clipped by 6 bases and J by 4 bases; unmatched bases: 6. The CDR3 loop spans 14 amino acids.

The chain is built from TRBV7-8 and TRBJ1-6, with D maybe TRBD1 (6 bases). CDR3 length equals 16 residues. Germline lookup yields CDR1 SGHVS and CDR2 FQNEAQ. Between the trimmed V and J ends, which lost 1 base and 5 bases, there was a span of 12 bases. The DNA for the CDR3 is TGTGCCAGCAGCTTAGGTGGGGCAGGGGATAATTCACCCCTCCACTTT. Translating it yields CASSLGGAGDNSPLHF.

This chain uses TRBV28 with TRBJ2-3; the D gene could be TRBD1 or TRBD2 (5 bases each). Per the germline V gene, CDR1 is MDHEN and CDR2 is SYDVKM. V lost 6 bases and J 1 base, leaving 14 bases between the germline ends. This CDR3 region has 15 residues. The DNA for the CDR3 is TGTGCCAGCAGGGGATGGGGGTCTGGCACAGATACGCAGTATTTT. Its translation: CASRGWGSGTDTQYF.

This chain joins TRBV19 and TRBJ1-4, with D possibly TRBD1 on 5 matching bases. The CDR3 sequence is 16 residues long. Trimming shortened V by 6 bases and J by 0 bases, and 14 bases separated the two germline ends. Germline CDR1 reads LNHDA; CDR2 reads SQIVND (reference sequence). For the CDR3, the DNA is TGTGCCAGTAGCCCTTTGGGGCCCGCAACTAATGAAAAACTGTTTTTT. Protein: CASSPLGPATNEKLFF.

The gene calls are TRBV7-2 and TRBJ2-1; D call uncertain. Germline CDR1 is SGHTA and CDR2 is FQGNSA. The germline V and J ends were trimmed by 4 bases and 7 bases, with 11 bases remaining between them. The CDR3 is 13 amino acids. For the CDR3, the DNA is TGTGCCAGCAGCTCCCCGCAGCTAAATGAGCAGTTCTTC. Protein: CASSSPQLNEQFF.

This chain joins TRBV6-6 and TRBJ2-5; the D gene is possibly TRBD2 (6 bases). The CDR3 is 14 amino acids. CDR1 MNHNY and CDR2 SVGAGI come from the germline V gene (reference sequence). V was clipped by 1 base and J by 5 bases, with 11 bases between them. The CDR3 region is CASSYFAGPETQYF. The DNA of the CDR3 is TGTGCCAGCAGTTACTTTGCGGGGCCGGAGACCCAGTACTTC.

The chain uses TRBV6-2 or TRBV6-3 and TRBJ2-3; 8 bases are shared with TRBD1. The J segment lost 2 bases and the V segment lost 5 bases, leaving 6 bases of the junction unmatched. Germline values: CDR1 MNHEY, CDR2 SVGEGT. This CDR3 has 15 residues. The CDR3 sequence: CASSPGQVITDTQYF. The CDR3 DNA follows: TGTGCCAGCAGTCCGGGACAGGTGATCACAGATACGCAGTATTTT.